This TCR beta chain was observed in a study of cytomegalovirus exposure and HLA in healthy donors. Overall study results and limits: The listing of fewer than 200 TCR beta chains classed them as cytomegalovirus-associated. Later analysis identified around 15,000 TCR beta sequences associated with HLA alleles, using a false discovery rate threshold of 0.05.

CDR1 is MDHEN and CDR2 is SYDVKM in the germline V gene. Trimming took 5 bases from V and 2 from J, leaving 9 bases between them. This CDR3 has 13 residues. Researchers ran the PCR with 60 Vbeta and 13 Jbeta primers. The data were produced by immunoSEQ multiplex PCR, yet TCRdb's version contains in-frame clones alone and is incomplete. The sample has about 140,000 clones. Note on this clone: The antigen is undetermined.

The chain carries TRBV28 and TRBJ1-2, with TRBD1 as a possible D gene (5 bases). The receptor was isolated from a woman under 30 in good health and CMV-seronegative. The sequenced material came from PBMCs. The CDR3 DNA reads TGTGCCAGCAGTCTGACAGAGAACTATGGCTACACCTTC. Translation: CASSLTENYGYTF.